This entry lists 19 T cell receptor beta chains sequenced from one sample in a study of CD8+CD57+ T cells in acquired aplastic anemia. By flow cytometry, patients selected for sequencing had shown an expansion of CD8+CD57+ cells. Researchers used genomic DNA as the template to profile TCR beta VDJ and CDR3. TCRdb called the reads again in MiXCR, with one record for every CDR3 protein. The data hold roughly 240,000 distinct CDR3 sequences, with 47% observed a single time. Sequencing was done on a sample of sorted CD4+, CD8+, or CD8+CD57+ T cells (not recorded which) from PBMCs. The receptors stem from a human donor with aplastic anemia.

This clonotype has at least ten counts. The chain links TRBV4-2 to TRBJ1-1; no definite D call. Germline CDR1 LGHNA, CDR2 YNFKEQ. Trimming took off 2 bases at V and 5 bases at J, with 6 bases between the two ends. The CDR3 extends over 12 amino acids. CDR3 sequence (DNA): TGTGCCAGCAGCCAATCCCGAACTGAAGCTTTCTTT. Translation: CASSQSRTEAFF.

A note on this clonotype: A much larger clone differs from this one at a single base, so this may be a read error. V and J are TRBV7-9 and TRBJ2-1; no clear D gene. CDR3 length equals 17 residues. Germline CDR1 and CDR2: SEHNR and FQNEAQ (reference sequence). CDR3 nucleotide sequence: TGTGCCAGCAGCTCCCACCAACTACGATGGAACAGCGATGAGCAGCTCTTC. It translates to CASSSHQLRWNSDEQLF. Together with reference TRBV7-9 and TRBJ2-1, the CDR3 gives the full variable domain: DTGVSQNPRHKITKRGQNVTFRCDPISEHNRLYWYRQTLGQGPEFLTYFQNEAQLEKSRLLSDRFSAERPKGSFSTLEIQRTEQGDSAMYLCASSSHQLRWNSDEQLFGPGTRLTVL.

This clonotype was recorded a few times. A much larger clone differs from this one at a single base, so this may be a read error. The CDR3 spells CASSLGPAGTEAFF. DNA for the CDR3: TGTGCCAGCAGCTTAGGACCGGCTGGGACTGAAGCTTTCTTT. The chain employs TRBV7-6 and TRBJ1-1, with no clear D. The CDR3 loop spans 14 amino acids. The germline V and J ends were trimmed by 1 base and 5 bases, with 11 bases remaining between them. CDR1 and CDR2 (germline): SGHVS, FNYEAQ.

The rearrangement links TRBV19 to TRBJ2-3; 7 bases are shared with TRBD2. The CDR3 contains 15 residues. Trimming took 5 bases from V and 4 from J; bases not matched to a gene: 9. CDR1 is LNHDA, CDR2 SQIVND, per germline (reference sequence). The CDR3 region is CASSVRTSNSDTQYF. CDR3 coding DNA: TGTGCCAGTAGTGTTAGGACTAGTAATTCAGATACGCAGTATTTT.

The V gene is TRBV7-6, the J gene TRBJ2-7; 9 nucleotides align to TRBD1. The CDR3 sequence is 13 residues long. The ends lost 5 bases at V and 7 bases at J; junction bases unmatched: 6. Germline-derived CDR1 and CDR2 are SGHVS and FNYEAQ. CDR3 coding DNA: TGTGCCAGCAGCACAACAGGGGGCGGGGAGCAGTACTTC. This codes for CASSTTGGGEQYF.

Concerning this clonotype: It may be a read error: a sequence one base away is much more abundant. The rearrangement uses TRBV7-6 and TRBJ2-3, with 9 bases matching TRBD1. Germline V lookup: CDR1 SGHVS, CDR2 FNYEAQ. There are 16 residues in the CDR3. The V and J ends lost 6 bases and 7 bases, in that order; junction bases with no gene match: 14. The CDR3 here is CASSYATGGRTNTQYF. The CDR3 nucleotides read TGTGCCAGCAGTTACGCGACAGGGGGTAGGACGAATACGCAGTATTTT.

The V gene is TRBV6-4, the J gene TRBJ2-7, with D possibly being TRBD1 (5 bases). Germline V CDR1 and CDR2: MRHNA, SNTAGT. V gave up 5 bases and J gave up 3 bases, with 20 bases separating them. CDR3 size: 16 residues. The CDR3 sequence: CASSPPGYETGYEQYF. DNA of the CDR3: TGTGCCAGCAGTCCCCCGGGCTACGAAACAGGCTACGAGCAGTACTTC.

There are many counts of this clonotype. The V gene is TRBV2, the J gene TRBJ2-2, with D unclear. The CDR3 has 15 residues. Trimming removed 6 bases from V and 0 bases from J, with 11 bases in between. The germline V gene encodes CDR1 SNHLY and CDR2 FYNNEI. The CDR3 reads CASSQRRANTGELFF. The CDR3 DNA is TGTGCCAGCAGCCAACGACGGGCGAACACCGGGGAGCTGTTTTTT.

The chain recombines TRBV6-2 or TRBV6-3 with TRBJ1-2; TRBD1 matches 7 bases. CDR1 is MNHEY and CDR2 is SVGEGT in the germline V gene. J was trimmed by 4 bases and V by 7 bases; bases with no gene match: 6. This CDR3 has 13 amino acids. The CDR3 protein is CASNRDSSYGYTF. CDR3 in DNA: TGTGCCAGCAACAGGGACAGCAGCTATGGCTACACCTTC.

This clonotype was recorded at least ten times. J is TRBJ2-5 and V is TRBV4-3, with no clear D. V lost 1 base and J 2 bases, leaving 8 bases between the germline ends. CDR1 LGHNA and CDR2 YSLEER come from the germline V gene. This CDR3 spans 14 amino acids. CDR3 in amino acids: CASSQARQQETQYF. In DNA, the CDR3 is TGCGCCAGCAGCCAAGCTAGGCAGCAAGAGACCCAGTACTTC.

In the case of this clonotype: A much more abundant neighbour one base away suggests this may be a read error. The CDR3 loop is CAGSLDRGPTYEQYF. The CDR3 nucleotides are TGTGCCGGCAGCTTAGACCGGGGCCCAACCTACGAGCAGTACTTC. The gene calls are TRBV7-2 and TRBJ2-7, with D perhaps matching TRBD1 or TRBD2 (5 bases each). The CDR3 has 15 residues. CDR1 is SGHTA, CDR2 FQGNSA, per germline.

This clonotype occurred many times. V is TRBV7-9 and J is TRBJ1-2; no clear D. The V gene's germline CDR1 is SEHNR and CDR2 FQNEAQ (reference sequence). This CDR3 is built from 14 residues. Trimming cost V 0 bases and J 5 bases, with 10 bases left between them. The CDR3 region is CASSLATEGYGYTF. CDR3 DNA sequence: TGTGCCAGCAGCTTAGCGACGGAGGGATATGGCTACACCTTC.

With respect to this clonotype: This may be a read error: a much more frequent sequence differs by one nucleotide. The rearrangement joins TRBV7-8 to TRBJ2-4, with 7 bases identical to TRBD2. The CDR3 is 15 residues long. CDR1 is SGHVS and CDR2 is FQNEAQ in the germline V gene. J was trimmed by 12 bases and V by 5 bases; bases with no gene match: 16. This CDR3 reads CASSRLGGVGDSQYF. The CDR3 DNA follows: TGTGCCAGCAGCCGTTTGGGGGGGGTCGGAGACAGTCAGTACTTC.

The chain joins TRBV30 to TRBJ2-1; the D gene is possibly TRBD1 (5 bases). Between the trimmed V and J ends, which lost 0 bases and 8 bases, there was a span of 20 bases. CDR1 is GTSNPN, CDR2 SVGIG, per germline (reference sequence). This CDR3 region has 16 residues. The CDR3 loop is CAWSVLAGRVIDEQFF. CDR3 DNA: TGTGCCTGGAGTGTACTTGCAGGCAGGGTGATCGATGAGCAGTTCTTC. Using reference TRBV30 and TRBJ2-1 for the parts outside the CDR3, the full variable domain is SQTIHQWPATLVQPVGSPLSLECTVEGTSNPNLYWYRQAAGRGLQLLFYSVGIGQISSEVPQNLSASRPQDRQFILSSKKLLLSDSGFYLCAWSVLAGRVIDEQFFGPGTRLTVL.

The chain joins TRBV27 to TRBJ1-2; no reliable D call. Trimming pared 8 bases from V and 2 bases from J, leaving 12 bases between. The CDR3 is 13 amino acids. Looked up from germline, CDR1 is MNHEY and CDR2 is SMNVEV (reference sequence). The CDR3 loop reads CASGPTGNYGYTF. The CDR3 DNA reads TGTGCCAGCGGTCCGACTGGGAACTATGGCTACACCTTC.

The rearrangement links TRBV9 to TRBJ1-2; the match to TRBD1 covers 8 bases. Germline V CDR1 and CDR2: SGDLS, YYNGEE. The CDR3 consists of 14 residues. With 0 bases clipped from V and 5 bases from J, the junction kept 3 bases outside the gene matches. CDR3 DNA: TGTGCCAGCAGCGTAGGGACAGGGAGGTATGGCTACACCTTC. Translating gives CASSVGTGRYGYTF.

In its sample, this clonotype was seen many times. The CDR3 protein is CASNKGLYSNQPQHF. CDR3 nucleotides: TGTGCCAGTAACAAAGGTCTTTATAGCAATCAGCCCCAGCATTTT. The chain joins TRBV19 to TRBJ1-5; D unclear. This CDR3 is built from 15 residues. Germline loops: CDR1 LNHDA, CDR2 SQIVND (reference sequence). Trimming removed 7 bases at V and 0 bases at J, with 13 bases between.

This chain connects TRBV2 to TRBJ2-7; maybe TRBD2 (6 bases). Germline V gene lookup returns CDR1 SNHLY and CDR2 FYNNEI. This CDR3 is built from 18 residues. Trimming left V 5 bases short and J 0 bases short, with 23 bases between. CDR3 DNA sequence: TGTGCCAGCAGTTTAGAGGCGGGAATGGACCTAAGCTCCTACGAGCAGTACTTC. Translating gives CASSLEAGMDLSSYEQYF.

In this sample, this clonotype turned up many times. V gene TRBV4-2 combines with J gene TRBJ2-3; TRBD1 is a possible D gene (6 bases). Trimming removed 4 bases from V and 6 bases from J, with 20 bases in between. CDR3 length: 16 residues. Germline V lookup: CDR1 LGHNA, CDR2 YNFKEQ. This CDR3 reads CASSPQAGALPDTQYF. The DNA of the CDR3 is TGTGCCAGCAGCCCGCAGGCAGGGGCTCTTCCGGATACGCAGTATTTT.